The 21 T cell receptor beta chains listed next were all sequenced from one sample in a study of cytomegalovirus exposure and HLA in healthy donors. Use of 60 Vbeta and 13 Jbeta primers characterized the PCR. Repertoires were generated with immunoSEQ multiplex PCR, while TCRdb's copy carries only in-frame clones and drops some. The top ten clones hold 7% of a sample with 150,000 to 200,000 clones, just under 80% of them seen once. Sequences were obtained from PBMCs. The receptor source for this set is a woman aged 40 to 50 in good health and CMV-seropositive.

This chain connects TRBV2 to TRBJ2-7; D gene ambiguous. The CDR3 covers 15 residues. The germline V gene has CDR1 SNHLY and CDR2 FYNNEI. Trimming removed 3 bases from V and 3 bases from J, with 15 bases in between. The CDR3 loop reads CASSEAEELGYEQYF. The CDR3 DNA reads as TGTGCCAGCAGTGAGGCAGAGGAATTAGGCTACGAGCAGTACTTC.

The chain combines TRBV6-1 with TRBJ1-5; 8 nucleotides match TRBD1. The germline V gene has CDR1 MNHNS and CDR2 SASEGT. V lost 5 bases, J lost 7 bases, and 7 bases stayed unmatched. This CDR3 is 14 amino acids long. The chain's CDR3 is CASSSDRDGQPQHF. CDR3 DNA: TGTGCCAGCAGTTCGGACAGGGACGGACAGCCCCAGCATTTT.

The V call is TRBV5-1, the J call TRBJ1-1; TRBD1 matches at 9 bases. This CDR3 region has 14 residues. The junction had 3 bases not matched to a gene; V was cut back by 0 bases and J by 6 bases. In germline, CDR1 is SGHRS, CDR2 YFSETQ. DNA for the CDR3: TGCGCCAGCAGCTTGGGAGGACAGGGGTCTGAAGCTTTCTTT. It is translated as CASSLGGQGSEAFF.

V usage is TRBV6-6 and J usage is TRBJ2-7; TRBD1 matches 8 bases. With 4 bases clipped from V and 6 bases from J, the junction kept 5 bases outside the gene matches. From germline, CDR1 is MNHNY and CDR2 SVGAGI (reference sequence). The CDR3 spans 13 residues. The CDR3 nucleotides read TGTGCCAGCAGTTTCGGACAGGGAGGCGAGCAGTACTTC. Translating gives CASSFGQGGEQYF.

The CDR3 DNA reads as TGTGCCAGCAGCAACGGGTGCCAAGAGACCCAGTACTTC. Encoded protein: CASSNGCQETQYF. The chain joins TRBV21-1 to TRBJ2-5; the table's D gene call, TRBD2, was not cross checked with the DNA. TRBV21-1 is tagged as a pseudogene. There are 13 residues in the CDR3.

The rearrangement links TRBV4-1 to TRBJ1-6, with 9 positions matching TRBD1. Germline CDR1 reads MGHRA; CDR2 reads YSYEKL. V lost 3 bases and J lost 7; bases outside the gene matches: 4. The CDR3 contains 15 residues. The CDR3 region has the DNA TGCGCCAGCAGCCATCCGGGACAGGGCAATTCACCCCTCCACTTT. Its protein is CASSHPGQGNSPLHF.

The V gene is TRBV7-8, the J gene TRBJ2-3; the D is unclear. V was cut by 1 base and J by 3 bases, with 8 bases left in between. The germline gives CDR1 SGHVS, CDR2 FQNEAQ. The CDR3 runs to 14 residues. The CDR3 is CASSLDSSTDTQYF. The CDR3 region has the DNA TGTGCCAGCAGCTTAGATTCGTCGACAGATACGCAGTATTTT.

This clone was found once. The junction and the germline gene differ at one end; a read error may be behind it. Other DNA sequences within the sample encode an identical CDR3. The V and J genes are TRBV9 and TRBJ1-3; D might be TRBD1 (6 bases). CDR3 length equals 15 residues. Per germline, CDR1 SGDLS and CDR2 YYNGEE. CDR3 sequence (DNA): TGTGCCAGCAGCGCCCCCGTGAACAGGGTTAACACTATATATTTT. This sequence encodes CASSAPVNRVNTIYF.

The V and J genes are TRBV29-1 and TRBJ2-7; TRBD2 might be the D (6 bases). The CDR3 is 12 amino acids. With 7 bases removed from V and 1 base from J, the gap between germline ends came to 11 bases. Germline lookup yields CDR1 SQVTM and CDR2 ANQGSEA. Written as DNA, the CDR3 is TGCAGCGCATTAGCGGTGTCCTACGAGCAGTACTTC. It yields the protein CSALAVSYEQYF.

This clone was seen a handful of times. The genes are TRBV5-1 and TRBJ1-1; 8 positions agree with TRBD1. The V gene end was trimmed by 5 bases and the J gene end by 3 bases; junction bases not matched to a gene: 3. The CDR3 has 13 amino acids. CDR1 is SGHRS and CDR2 is YFSETQ in the germline V gene. This CDR3 is CASRRGQDTEAFF. The CDR3 coding sequence is TGCGCCAGCAGAAGGGGACAGGACACTGAAGCTTTCTTT.

The genes are TRBV6-5 and TRBJ1-2; a possible D gene is TRBD1 (5 bases). Per germline, CDR1 MNHEY and CDR2 SVGAGI. V was pared by 5 bases and J by 5 bases, with 15 bases between. CDR3 length: 14 amino acids. The CDR3 bases are TGTGCCAGCAGTACTGACAGCGATAATTATGGCTACACCTTC. It yields the protein CASSTDSDNYGYTF.

This clone was seen a handful of times. The gene calls are TRBV6-5 and TRBJ1-6, with D perhaps TRBD1 (5 bases). Germline lookup yields CDR1 MNHEY and CDR2 SVGAGI. V lost 3 bases and J 1 base, leaving 10 bases between the germline ends. The CDR3 loop spans 16 amino acids. This chain's CDR3 is CASSYEGRSYNSPLHF. CDR3 DNA sequence: TGTGCCAGCAGTTATGAGGGGAGGTCCTATAATTCACCCCTCCACTTT.

V usage is TRBV9 and J usage is TRBJ1-6; the D is unclear. The CDR3 is 13 amino acids. V lost 2 bases to trimming and J lost 7 bases, with 7 bases between them. In germline, CDR1 is SGDLS, CDR2 YYNGEE. CDR3: CASSVEANSPLHF. In DNA form, the CDR3 reads TGTGCCAGCAGCGTCGAAGCGAATTCACCCCTCCACTTT.

The V call is TRBV5-6, the J call TRBJ2-3, with no clear D. CDR3 length: 15 residues. Trimming shortened V by 4 bases and J by 2 bases, and 14 bases separated the two germline ends. Germline V gene lookup returns CDR1 SGHDT and CDR2 YYEEEE. The CDR3 sequence is CASSLGLTTTDTQYF. The CDR3 DNA follows: TGTGCCAGCAGCCTTGGCCTCACCACCACAGATACGCAGTATTTT.

The chain has TRBV19 and TRBJ1-5; no reliable D call. Germline V gene data show CDR1 as LNHDA and CDR2 as SQIVND (reference sequence). Trimming shortened V by 5 bases and J by 6 bases, and 11 bases separated the two germline ends. The CDR3 totals 13 residues. The CDR3 DNA sequence: TGTGCCAGTAGTTCGGGGAGGACTCAGCCCCAGCATTTT. Amino acid sequence: CASSSGRTQPQHF.

The chain is built from TRBV5-4 and TRBJ2-5, with D maybe TRBD2 (6 bases). The CDR3 loop spans 15 amino acids. CDR1 is SGHNT, CDR2 YYREEE, per germline (reference sequence). Trimming cost V 1 base and J 5 bases, with 15 bases left between them. The CDR3 protein is CASSLKVGGQETQYF. The CDR3 DNA is TGTGCCAGCAGCTTGAAAGTGGGGGGTCAGGAGACCCAGTACTTC. The complete variable domain, with remaining parts taken from reference TRBV5-4 and TRBJ2-5, reads ETGVTQSPTHLIKTRGQQVTLRCSSQSGHNTVSWYQQALGQGPQFIFQYYREEENGRGNFPPRFSGLQFPNYSSELNVNALELDDSALYLCASSLKVGGQETQYFGPGTRLLVL.

The chain combines TRBV4-2 with TRBJ1-6; D is unclear. V lost 1 base to trimming and J lost 11 bases, with 12 bases between them. The CDR3 has 14 amino acids. Germline-derived CDR1 and CDR2 are LGHNA and YNFKEQ. The CDR3 sequence: CASSQGGVGTPLHF. The CDR3 region has the DNA TGTGCCAGCAGCCAAGGGGGAGTCGGGACACCCCTCCACTTT.

Note on this clone: One junction end does not reproduce the germline sequence, and a read error may be involved. This chain connects TRBV7-9 to TRBJ2-7, with TRBD1 identical over 10 bases. Germline V gives CDR1 SEHNR, CDR2 FQNEAQ (reference sequence). The CDR3 consists of 11 residues. The CDR3 reads CSSSSRQGAYF. Here the CDR3 DNA reads TGTTCCAGCAGCAGTCGACAGGGGGCCTACTTC.

The chain links TRBV7-8 to TRBJ2-6; 7 nucleotides match TRBD2. The CDR3 consists of 17 residues. The germline V gene has CDR1 SGHVS and CDR2 FQNEAQ. V lost 5 bases and J lost 0; bases outside the gene matches: 7. The CDR3 sequence is CASSRQGGASGANVLTF. CDR3 coding DNA: TGTGCCAGCAGCCGCCAGGGAGGGGCCTCTGGGGCCAACGTCCTGACTTTC.

This chain uses TRBV10-3 with TRBJ2-7, with TRBD2 identical over 8 bases. The J segment lost 5 bases and the V segment lost 9 bases, leaving 6 bases of the junction unmatched. This CDR3 region has 12 residues. Germline V gene lookup returns CDR1 ENHRY and CDR2 SYGVKD. CDR3 DNA sequence: TGTGCCATGGGGGGACTAGAAGACGAGCAGTACTTC. Translation: CAMGGLEDEQYF.

J is TRBJ2-3 and V is TRBV7-3; possible D gene TRBD2, 6 bases. Germline V gene sequence: CDR1 SGHTA, CDR2 FQGTGA. Trimming shortened V by 2 bases and J by 4 bases, and 19 bases separated the two germline ends. This CDR3 region has 17 residues. CDR3 residues: CASSLSGGNGIPDTQYF. The DNA for the CDR3 is TGTGCCAGCAGCTTATCCGGGGGAAATGGTATCCCAGATACGCAGTATTTT. The full variable domain, its missing parts supplied by reference TRBV7-3 and TRBJ2-3, is GAGVSQTPSNKVTEKGKYVELRCDPISGHTALYWYRQSLGQGPEFLIYFQGTGAADDSGLPNDRFFAVRPEGSVSTLKIQRTERGDSAVYLCASSLSGGNGIPDTQYFGPGTRLTVL.